Shown below are 17 T cell receptor beta chains from a single sample sequenced in a study of blood T cell repertoires in COVID-19. The protocol was immunoSEQ multiplex PCR, while the TCRdb copy is restricted to in-frame clones and leaves out a portion. The sample holds a few hundred thousand clones; around 82% are singletons and the top ten take around 2%. The sequencing sample was made of peripheral blood. These receptors were obtained from an older woman with acute or convalescent COVID-19.

The rearrangement uses TRBV7-9 and TRBJ2-7, with a weak D call TRBD2 (6 bases). This CDR3 region has 15 residues. Germline CDR1 and CDR2: SEHNR and FQNEAQ (reference sequence). With 5 bases removed from V and 0 bases from J, the gap between germline ends came to 14 bases. CDR3 amino acids: CASSPGLRSSYEQYF. The DNA for the CDR3 is TGTGCCAGCAGCCCGGGACTCCGGAGCTCCTACGAGCAGTACTTC.

V is TRBV19 and J is TRBJ2-2, with 8 nucleotides matching TRBD2. This CDR3 is built from 16 residues. Germline CDR1 and CDR2: LNHDA and SQIVND (reference sequence). J gave up 0 bases and V 7 bases, and 7 bases lay outside the gene matches. The CDR3, as DNA: TGTGCCAGTACTAGGGCCGGGGGGGCGAACACCGGGGAGCTGTTTTTT. Translated: CASTRAGGANTGELFF.

The chain uses TRBV19 and TRBJ1-2; the match to TRBD1 covers 8 bases. Germline V gene lookup returns CDR1 LNHDA and CDR2 SQIVND (reference sequence). The CDR3 is 14 amino acids. Germline trimming cut 8 bases from V and 10 bases from J; bases unmatched to any gene: 15. The CDR3 loop is CASVGDGQGFNYTF. CDR3 bases: TGTGCCAGTGTCGGTGACGGACAGGGTTTTAACTACACCTTC.

The chain links TRBV4-3 to TRBJ1-1, with D unresolved. The CDR3 has 13 residues. CDR1 and CDR2 (germline): LGHNA, YSLEER. Trimming cost V 1 base and J 5 bases, with 8 bases left between them. The CDR3 DNA reads TGCGCCAGCAGCCAAGCTGCGAGTACTGAAGCTTTCTTT. It translates to CASSQAASTEAFF.

This chain's CDR3 is CAISRQEGEQFF. In DNA, the CDR3 is TGTGCCATCAGTAGACAGGAAGGAGAGCAGTTCTTC. The chain recombines TRBV10-3 with TRBJ2-1; D is perhaps TRBD1 (6 bases). Germline CDR1 and CDR2: ENHRY and SYGVKD. CDR3 length equals 12 residues. V was cut by 5 bases and J by 10 bases, with 12 bases left in between.

This chain links TRBV29-1 with TRBJ1-4; D might be TRBD1 (5 bases). In germline, CDR1 is SQVTM, CDR2 ANQGSEA. The CDR3 contains 14 residues. The chain's CDR3 is CSDRQTTRNEKLFF. Here the CDR3 DNA reads TGCAGTGACCGACAGACCACGCGTAATGAAAAACTGTTTTTT. Using reference TRBV29-1 and TRBJ1-4 for the parts outside the CDR3, the full variable domain is SAVISQKPSRDICQRGTSLTIQCQVDSQVTMMFWYRQQPGQSLTLIATANQGSEATYESGFVIDKFPISRPNLTFSTLTVSNMSPEDSSIYLCSDRQTTRNEKLFFGSGTQLSVL.

The genes are TRBV6-2 or TRBV6-3 and TRBJ2-5; 7 bases fit TRBD1. The V and J ends lost 0 bases and 5 bases, in that order; junction bases with no gene match: 3. Germline CDR1 is MNHEY and CDR2 is SVGEGT. The CDR3 runs to 14 residues. This CDR3 reads CASSYSPGGETQYF. As DNA, the CDR3 is TGTGCCAGCAGTTACTCGCCAGGGGGTGAGACCCAGTACTTC.

V is TRBV10-3 and J is TRBJ1-1; D unclear. Germline lookup yields CDR1 ENHRY and CDR2 SYGVKD. This CDR3 contains 16 residues. V lost 0 bases and J lost 0, with 11 bases in between. As DNA, the CDR3 is TGTGCCATCAGTGAGTCGACGGGGAACATGAACACTGAAGCTTTCTTT. Protein sequence: CAISESTGNMNTEAFF.

A few counts support this clone. This chain links TRBV11-2 with TRBJ2-2, with 8 bases lining up with TRBD1. CDR3 length: 15 amino acids. Germline CDR1 SGHAT, CDR2 FQNNGV. J was trimmed by 5 bases and V by 5 bases; bases with no gene match: 7. This CDR3 is CASSQRTGRTGELFF. The CDR3 nucleotides read TGTGCCAGCAGCCAACGGACAGGGCGAACCGGGGAGCTGTTTTTT.

The rearrangement uses TRBV2 and TRBJ2-3; 10 bases map to TRBD1. Trimming at V came to 4 bases and at J to 1 base, leaving 2 bases not matched to a gene. CDR3 length: 15 amino acids. CDR1 and CDR2 from the germline V gene are SNHLY and FYNNEI. Here the CDR3 reads CASSAGQGGTDTQYF. The CDR3 DNA is TGTGCCAGCAGTGCAGGACAGGGGGGCACAGATACGCAGTATTTT.

The chain has TRBV5-8 and TRBJ1-1, with unresolved D. V was clipped by 2 bases and J by 4 bases, with 12 bases between them. CDR1 and CDR2 (germline): SGHTS, YDEGEE. CDR3 length: 14 amino acids. Here the CDR3 reads CASSFPRGSTEAFF. In nucleotides, the CDR3 is TGTGCCAGCAGCTTTCCCCGCGGCAGCACTGAAGCTTTCTTT.

V and J are TRBV13 and TRBJ2-7, with 7 bases identical to TRBD1. Germline V CDR1 and CDR2: PRHDT, FYEKMQ (reference sequence). The CDR3 has 15 amino acids. J was trimmed by 6 bases and V by 5 bases; bases with no gene match: 13. CDR3 in DNA: TGTGCCAGCAGCCCCCCCGGACAGGTTTGGGGCGAGCAGTACTTC. It specifies CASSPPGQVWGEQYF.

The rearrangement uses TRBV5-1 and TRBJ1-5; D unresolved. Germline values: CDR1 SGHRS, CDR2 YFSETQ. The CDR3 is 13 amino acids. V was clipped by 4 bases and J by 7 bases, with 12 bases between them. In DNA, the CDR3 is TGCGCCAGCAGCATGGGAGGTGGACAGCCCCAGCATTTT. The encoded protein is CASSMGGGQPQHF. Full variable domain (outside the CDR3, taken from reference TRBV5-1 and TRBJ1-5): KAGVTQTPRYLIKTRGQQVTLSCSPISGHRSVSWYQQTPGQGLQFLFEYFSETQRNKGNFPGRFSGRQFSNSRSEMNVSTLELGDSALYLCASSMGGGQPQHFGDGTRLSIL.

The chain links TRBV27 to TRBJ1-6; tentatively, D is TRBD1 (5 bases). CDR3 size: 16 residues. Between the trimmed V and J ends, which lost 5 bases and 13 bases, there was a span of 24 bases. Germline CDR1 reads MNHEY; CDR2 reads SMNVEV (reference sequence). In DNA, the CDR3 is TGTGCCAGCAGTCTAACCTCGGCAGGGCTAAGAATCCCCCTCCACTTT. Protein sequence: CASSLTSAGLRIPLHF.

This sequence joins TRBV6-5 and TRBJ1-6, with 7 bases aligning to TRBD1. CDR3 length equals 15 residues. The ends lost 5 bases at V and 7 bases at J; junction bases unmatched: 8. Germline values: CDR1 MNHEY, CDR2 SVGAGI. The CDR3 DNA sequence: TGTGCCAGCAGTAGATGGACAGGAAAGAATTCACCCCTCCACTTT. This encodes CASSRWTGKNSPLHF.

This chain connects TRBV9 to TRBJ1-1; TRBD1 aligns across 7 bases. The V gene end was trimmed by 0 bases and the J gene end by 4 bases; junction bases not matched to a gene: 6. Germline values: CDR1 SGDLS, CDR2 YYNGEE. This CDR3 has 15 amino acids. CDR3 loop: CASSVGDRVFTEAFF. For the CDR3, the DNA is TGTGCCAGCAGCGTAGGTGACAGGGTTTTCACTGAAGCTTTCTTT.

The CDR3 coding sequence is TGTGCCAGCAGCCAAGATTCGGGTATCGGGGAGCTGTTTTTT. Protein: CASSQDSGIGELFF. V gene TRBV3-1 (or the pseudogene TRBV3-2) combines with J gene TRBJ2-2; D gene ambiguous. This CDR3 spans 14 amino acids. Trimming took off 0 bases at V and 7 bases at J, with 9 bases between the two ends. In germline, CDR1 is LGHDT, CDR2 YNNKEL (reference sequence).